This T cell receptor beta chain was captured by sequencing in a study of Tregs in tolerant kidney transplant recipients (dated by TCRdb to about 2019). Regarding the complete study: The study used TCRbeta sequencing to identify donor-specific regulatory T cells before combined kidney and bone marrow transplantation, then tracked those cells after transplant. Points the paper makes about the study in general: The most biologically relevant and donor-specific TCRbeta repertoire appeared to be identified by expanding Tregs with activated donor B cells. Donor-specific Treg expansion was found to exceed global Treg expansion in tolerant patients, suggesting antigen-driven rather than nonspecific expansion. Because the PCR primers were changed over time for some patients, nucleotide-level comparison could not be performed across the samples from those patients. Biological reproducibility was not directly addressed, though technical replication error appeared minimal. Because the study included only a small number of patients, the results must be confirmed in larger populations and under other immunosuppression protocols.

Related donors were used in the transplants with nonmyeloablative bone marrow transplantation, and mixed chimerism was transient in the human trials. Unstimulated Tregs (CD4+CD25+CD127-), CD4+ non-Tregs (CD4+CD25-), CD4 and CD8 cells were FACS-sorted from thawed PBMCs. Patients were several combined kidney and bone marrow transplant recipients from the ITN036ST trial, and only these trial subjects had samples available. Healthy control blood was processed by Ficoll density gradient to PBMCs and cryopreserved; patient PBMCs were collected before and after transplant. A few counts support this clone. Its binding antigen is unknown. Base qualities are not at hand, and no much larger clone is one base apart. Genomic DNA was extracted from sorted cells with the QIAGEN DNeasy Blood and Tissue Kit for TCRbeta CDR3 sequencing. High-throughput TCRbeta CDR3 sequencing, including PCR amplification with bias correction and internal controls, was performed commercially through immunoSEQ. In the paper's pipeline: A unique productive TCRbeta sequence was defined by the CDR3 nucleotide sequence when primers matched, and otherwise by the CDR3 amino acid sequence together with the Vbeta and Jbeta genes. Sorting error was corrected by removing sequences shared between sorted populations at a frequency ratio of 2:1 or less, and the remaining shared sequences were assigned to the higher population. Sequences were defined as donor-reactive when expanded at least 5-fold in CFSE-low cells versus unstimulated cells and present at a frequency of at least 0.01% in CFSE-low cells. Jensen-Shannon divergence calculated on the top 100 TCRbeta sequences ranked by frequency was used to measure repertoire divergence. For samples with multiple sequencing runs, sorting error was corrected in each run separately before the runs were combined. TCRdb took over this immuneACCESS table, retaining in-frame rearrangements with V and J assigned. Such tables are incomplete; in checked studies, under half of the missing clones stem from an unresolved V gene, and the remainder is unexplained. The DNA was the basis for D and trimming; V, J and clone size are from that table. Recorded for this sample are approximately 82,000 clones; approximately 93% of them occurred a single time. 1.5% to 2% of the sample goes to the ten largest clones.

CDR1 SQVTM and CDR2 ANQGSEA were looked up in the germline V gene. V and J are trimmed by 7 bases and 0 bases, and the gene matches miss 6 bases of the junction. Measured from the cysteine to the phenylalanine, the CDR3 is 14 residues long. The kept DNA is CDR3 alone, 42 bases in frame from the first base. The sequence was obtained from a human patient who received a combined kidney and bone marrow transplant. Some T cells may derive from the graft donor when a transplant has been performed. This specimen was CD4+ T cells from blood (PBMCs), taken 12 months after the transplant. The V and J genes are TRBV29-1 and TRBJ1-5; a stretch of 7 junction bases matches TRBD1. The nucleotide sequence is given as TGCAGCGCCTCACAGGGGAATAGCAATCAGCCCCAGCATTTT. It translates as CSASQGNSNQPQHF. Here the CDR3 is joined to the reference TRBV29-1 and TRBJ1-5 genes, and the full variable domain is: SAVISQKPSRDICQRGTSLTIQCQVDSQVTMMFWYRQQPGQSLTLIATANQGSEATYESGFVIDKFPISRPNLTFSTLTVSNMSPEDSSIYLCSASQGNSNQPQHFGDGTRLSIL.